The clone carrying this T cell receptor beta chain was detected only a few times. V lost 8 bases, J lost 1 base, and 6 bases stayed unmatched. The CDR3 extends over 15 amino acids. Germline CDR1 MGHDK, CDR2 SYGVNS. This entry comes from a study of blood T cell repertoires in COVID-19. The wider study: Italy, Spain and the United States were the sources of the convalescent and acute COVID-19 samples. In each case, the material was cDNA or gDNA derived from T cells, B-cell-depleted T cells, or PBMCs.

Original handling: Cell counts per sample came from amplifying reference gene primers. Assay: immunoSEQ multiplex PCR; the TCRdb copy retains only in-frame clones and omits some. The V and J calls and the clone size are those of that table, but D and trimming were determined from the DNA. The repertoire holds about 250,000 clones, with 70% to 90% as singletons. The chain has TRBV25-1 and TRBJ1-5; 9 bases are a match to TRBD1. This receptor was identified in a man aged 18 to 30 with active or convalescent COVID-19. The source material was peripheral blood. The CDR3 region is CASSTGGWSNQPQHF. The CDR3 DNA follows: TGTGCCAGCTCGACAGGGGGTTGGAGCAATCAGCCCCAGCATTTT.